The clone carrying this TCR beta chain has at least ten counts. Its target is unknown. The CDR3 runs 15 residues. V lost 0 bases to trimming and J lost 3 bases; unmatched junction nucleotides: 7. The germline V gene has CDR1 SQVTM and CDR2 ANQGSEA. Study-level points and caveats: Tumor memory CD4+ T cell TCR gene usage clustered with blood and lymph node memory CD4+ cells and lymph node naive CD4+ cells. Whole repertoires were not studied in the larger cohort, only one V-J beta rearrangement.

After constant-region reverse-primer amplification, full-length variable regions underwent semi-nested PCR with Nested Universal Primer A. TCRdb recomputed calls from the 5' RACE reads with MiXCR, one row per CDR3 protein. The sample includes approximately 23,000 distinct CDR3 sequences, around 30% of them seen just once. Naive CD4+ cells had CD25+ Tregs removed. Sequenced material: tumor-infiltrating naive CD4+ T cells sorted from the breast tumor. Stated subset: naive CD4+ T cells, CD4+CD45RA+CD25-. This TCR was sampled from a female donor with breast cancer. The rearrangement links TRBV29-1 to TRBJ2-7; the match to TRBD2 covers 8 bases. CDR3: CSVEDYREGLYEQYF. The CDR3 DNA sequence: TGCAGCGTTGAAGATTATCGGGAGGGCCTCTACGAGCAGTACTTC.